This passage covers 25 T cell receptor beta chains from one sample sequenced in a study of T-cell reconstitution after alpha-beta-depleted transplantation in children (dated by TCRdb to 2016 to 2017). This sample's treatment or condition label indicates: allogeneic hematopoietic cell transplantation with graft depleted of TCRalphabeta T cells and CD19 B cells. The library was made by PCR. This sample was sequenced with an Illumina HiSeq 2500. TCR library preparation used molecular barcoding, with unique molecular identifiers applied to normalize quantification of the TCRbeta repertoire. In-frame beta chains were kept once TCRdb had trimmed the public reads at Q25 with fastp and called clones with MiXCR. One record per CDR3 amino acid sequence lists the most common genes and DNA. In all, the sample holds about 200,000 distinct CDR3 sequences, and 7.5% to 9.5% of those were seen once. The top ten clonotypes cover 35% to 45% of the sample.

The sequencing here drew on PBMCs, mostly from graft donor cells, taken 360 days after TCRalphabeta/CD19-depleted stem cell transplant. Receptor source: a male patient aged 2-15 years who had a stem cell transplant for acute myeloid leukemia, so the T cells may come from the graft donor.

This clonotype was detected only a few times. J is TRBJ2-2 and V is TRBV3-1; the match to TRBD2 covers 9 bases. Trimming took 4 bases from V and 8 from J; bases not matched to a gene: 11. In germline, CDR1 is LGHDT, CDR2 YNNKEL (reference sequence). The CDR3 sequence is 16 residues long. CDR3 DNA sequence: TGTGCCAGCAGCCCCTCCCTGACTAGCGGATGGGGGGAGCTGTTTTTT. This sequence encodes CASSPSLTSGWGELFF.

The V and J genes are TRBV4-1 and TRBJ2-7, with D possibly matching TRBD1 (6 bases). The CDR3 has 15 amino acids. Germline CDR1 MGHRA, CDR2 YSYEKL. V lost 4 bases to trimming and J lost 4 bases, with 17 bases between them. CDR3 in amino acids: CASSPQDRKEYEQYV. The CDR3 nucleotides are TGCGCCAGCAGCCCTCAGGACAGAAAAGAGTACGAGCAGTACGTC.

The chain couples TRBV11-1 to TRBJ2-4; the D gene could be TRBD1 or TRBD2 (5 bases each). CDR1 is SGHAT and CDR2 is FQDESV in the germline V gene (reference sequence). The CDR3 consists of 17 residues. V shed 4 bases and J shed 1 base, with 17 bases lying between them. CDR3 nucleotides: TGTGCCAGCAGCTCCGGGACCTCCCCCCTGGCCAAAAACATTCAGTACTTC. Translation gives CASSSGTSPLAKNIQYF. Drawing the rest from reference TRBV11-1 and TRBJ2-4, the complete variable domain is EAEVAQSPRYKITEKSQAVAFWCDPISGHATLYWYRQILGQGPELLVQFQDESVVDDSQLPKDRFSAERLKGVDSTLKIQPAELGDSAMYLCASSSGTSPLAKNIQYFGAGTRLSVL.

CDR3 loop: CASSLTRNDEQFF. In DNA, the CDR3 is TGTGCCAGCAGCTTAACCAGGAACGATGAGCAGTTCTTC. The rearrangement joins TRBV7-3 to TRBJ2-1; no firm D call. From germline, CDR1 is SGHTA and CDR2 FQGTGA. The CDR3 contains 13 residues. V lost 0 bases and J lost 8, with 8 bases in between.

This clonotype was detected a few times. DNA of the CDR3: TGTGCCAGCTCACCACTAGCGGAATCCTACAATGAGCAGTTCTTC. It is translated as CASSPLAESYNEQFF. V gene TRBV18 combines with J gene TRBJ2-1; a weak D match, TRBD2 (6 bases). Germline assignment: CDR1 KGHSH and CDR2 LQKENI. The V end was cut by 1 base, the J end by 1 base, with 8 bases between. The CDR3 loop spans 15 amino acids.

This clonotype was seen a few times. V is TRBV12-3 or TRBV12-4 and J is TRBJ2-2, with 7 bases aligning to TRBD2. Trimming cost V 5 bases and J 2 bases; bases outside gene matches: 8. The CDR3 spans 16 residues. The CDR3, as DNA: TGTGCCAGCAGTCCTGGGGGGGACTTAAACACCGGGGAGCTGTTTTTT. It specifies CASSPGGDLNTGELFF.

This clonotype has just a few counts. CDR3 in DNA: TGTGCCAGCTCACCACCGGGGGGGGCTTACTACAATGAGCAGTTCTTC. Its protein product is CASSPPGGAYYNEQFF. The chain is built from TRBV18 and TRBJ2-1, with a possible D match to TRBD2 (7 bases). Germline V gene sequence: CDR1 KGHSH, CDR2 LQKENI. Trimming pared 0 bases from V and 3 bases from J, leaving 12 bases between. CDR3 length: 16 amino acids.

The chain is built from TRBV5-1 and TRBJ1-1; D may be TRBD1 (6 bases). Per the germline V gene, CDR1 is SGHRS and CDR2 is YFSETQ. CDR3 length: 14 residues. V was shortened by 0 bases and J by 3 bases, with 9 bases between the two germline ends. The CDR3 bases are TGCGCCAGCAGCTTGGAGCAGGGGCACACTGAAGCTTTCTTT. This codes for CASSLEQGHTEAFF.

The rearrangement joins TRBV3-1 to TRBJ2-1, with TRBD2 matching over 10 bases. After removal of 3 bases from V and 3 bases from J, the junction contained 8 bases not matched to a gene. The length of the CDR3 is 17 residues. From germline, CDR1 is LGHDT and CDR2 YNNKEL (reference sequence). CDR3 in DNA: TGTGCCAGCAGCCACGCATTAGCGGGAGGTAGCTACAATGAGCAGTTCTTC. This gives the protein CASSHALAGGSYNEQFF.

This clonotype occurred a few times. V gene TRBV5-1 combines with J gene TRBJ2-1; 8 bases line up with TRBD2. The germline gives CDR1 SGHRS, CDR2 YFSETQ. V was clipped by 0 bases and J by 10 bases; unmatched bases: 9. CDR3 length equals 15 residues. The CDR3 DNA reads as TGCGCCAGCAGCTTGGTGGGACTAGGGGGGACGGAGCAGTTCTTC. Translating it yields CASSLVGLGGTEQFF.

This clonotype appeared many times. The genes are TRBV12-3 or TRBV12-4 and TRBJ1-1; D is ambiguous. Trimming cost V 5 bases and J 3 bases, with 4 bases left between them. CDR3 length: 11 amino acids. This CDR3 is CASSPDTEAFF. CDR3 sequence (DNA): TGTGCCAGCAGTCCAGACACTGAAGCTTTCTTT.

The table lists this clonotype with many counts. CDR3 sequence: CASSVGVKQGRNEQFF. CDR3 DNA: TGTGCCAGCAGCGTAGGGGTGAAACAGGGTAGGAATGAGCAGTTCTTC. The chain employs TRBV9 and TRBJ2-1; TRBD1 might be the D (6 bases). Trimming took off 0 bases at V and 7 bases at J, with 17 bases between the two ends. The CDR3 has 16 residues. The germline CDR1 and CDR2 sequences are SGDLS and YYNGEE.

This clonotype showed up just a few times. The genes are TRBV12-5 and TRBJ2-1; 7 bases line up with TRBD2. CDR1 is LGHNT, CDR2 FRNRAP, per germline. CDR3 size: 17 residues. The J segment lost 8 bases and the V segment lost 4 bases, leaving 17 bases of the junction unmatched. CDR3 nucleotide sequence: TGTGCTAGTGGTTACCCGATCGGGGGGATGATGAAGGATGAGCAGTTCTTC. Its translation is CASGYPIGGMMKDEQFF.

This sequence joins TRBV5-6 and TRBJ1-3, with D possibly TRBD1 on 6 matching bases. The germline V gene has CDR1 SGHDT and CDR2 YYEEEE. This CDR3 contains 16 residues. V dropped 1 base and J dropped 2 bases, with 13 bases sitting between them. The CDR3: CASSLLGAWTGNTIYF. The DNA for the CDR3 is TGTGCCAGCAGCTTGCTGGGGGCCTGGACTGGAAACACCATATATTTT.

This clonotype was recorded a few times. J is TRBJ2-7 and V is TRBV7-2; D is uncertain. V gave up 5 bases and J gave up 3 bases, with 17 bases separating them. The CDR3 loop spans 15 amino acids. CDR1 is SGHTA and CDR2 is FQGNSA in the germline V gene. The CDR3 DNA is TGTGCCAGCAGCGGATCCCCACCGACATACTACGAGCAGTACTTC. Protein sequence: CASSGSPPTYYEQYF.

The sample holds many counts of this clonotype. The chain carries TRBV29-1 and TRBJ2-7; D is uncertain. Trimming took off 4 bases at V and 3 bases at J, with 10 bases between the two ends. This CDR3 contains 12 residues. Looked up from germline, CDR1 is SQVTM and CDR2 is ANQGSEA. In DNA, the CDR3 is TGCAGCGTTGTAGCCCGAGACTACGAGCAGTACTTC. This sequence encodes CSVVARDYEQYF.

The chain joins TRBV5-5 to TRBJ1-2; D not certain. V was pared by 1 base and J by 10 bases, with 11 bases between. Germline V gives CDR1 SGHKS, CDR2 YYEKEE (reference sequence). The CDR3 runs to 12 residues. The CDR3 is CASSLFLTTYTF. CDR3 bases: TGTGCCAGCAGCTTGTTCCTGACAACCTACACCTTC.

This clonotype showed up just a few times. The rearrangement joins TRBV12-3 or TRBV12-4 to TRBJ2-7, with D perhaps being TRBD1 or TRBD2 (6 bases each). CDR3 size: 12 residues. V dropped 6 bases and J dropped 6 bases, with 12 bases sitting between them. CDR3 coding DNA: TGTGCCAGCAGCCCGGGGGCCTTCGAGCAGTACTTC. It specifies CASSPGAFEQYF.

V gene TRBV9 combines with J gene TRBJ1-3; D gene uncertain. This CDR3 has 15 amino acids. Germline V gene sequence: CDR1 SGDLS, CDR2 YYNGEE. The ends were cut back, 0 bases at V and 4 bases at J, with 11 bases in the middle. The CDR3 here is CASSVGWTTGNTIYF. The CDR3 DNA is TGTGCCAGCAGCGTAGGTTGGACTACAGGAAACACCATATATTTT.

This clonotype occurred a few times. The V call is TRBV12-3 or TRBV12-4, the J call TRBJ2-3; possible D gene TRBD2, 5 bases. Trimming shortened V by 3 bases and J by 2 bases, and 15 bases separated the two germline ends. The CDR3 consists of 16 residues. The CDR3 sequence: CASSLAASRYTDTQYF. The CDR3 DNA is TGTGCCAGCAGTTTGGCCGCTAGCCGATACACAGATACGCAGTATTTT.

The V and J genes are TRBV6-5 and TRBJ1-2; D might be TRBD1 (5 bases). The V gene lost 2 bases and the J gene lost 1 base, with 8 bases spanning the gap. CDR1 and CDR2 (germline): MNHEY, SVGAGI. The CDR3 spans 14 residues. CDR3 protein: CASSYRGGNYGYTF. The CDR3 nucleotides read TGTGCCAGCAGTTACAGGGGAGGTAACTATGGCTACACCTTC.

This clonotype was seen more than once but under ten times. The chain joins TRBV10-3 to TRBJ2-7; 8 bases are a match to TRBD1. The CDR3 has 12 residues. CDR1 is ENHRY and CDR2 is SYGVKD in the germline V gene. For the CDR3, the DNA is TGTGCCATCAGCGGGACAGGAGTTATCGATGTGGTC. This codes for CAISGTGVIDVV.

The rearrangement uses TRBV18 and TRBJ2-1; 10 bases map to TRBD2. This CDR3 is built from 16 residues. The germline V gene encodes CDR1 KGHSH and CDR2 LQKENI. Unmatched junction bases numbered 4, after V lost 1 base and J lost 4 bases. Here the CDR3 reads CASSPQPGLAYNEQFF. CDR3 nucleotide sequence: TGTGCCAGCTCACCACAGCCGGGACTAGCGTACAATGAGCAGTTCTTC. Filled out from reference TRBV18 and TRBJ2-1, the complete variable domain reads NAGVMQNPRHLVRRRGQEARLRCSPMKGHSHVYWYRQLPEEGLKFMVYLQKENIIDESGMPKERFSAEFPKEGPSILRIQQVVRGDSAAYFCASSPQPGLAYNEQFFGPGTRLTVL.

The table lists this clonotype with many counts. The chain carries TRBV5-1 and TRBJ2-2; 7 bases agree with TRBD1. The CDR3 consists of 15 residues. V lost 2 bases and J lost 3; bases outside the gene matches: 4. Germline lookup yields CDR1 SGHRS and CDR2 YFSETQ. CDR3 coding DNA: TGCGCCAGCAGCTTCCAGGGGGTTGACACCGGGGAGCTGTTTTTT. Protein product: CASSFQGVDTGELFF.

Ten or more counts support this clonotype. The CDR3 DNA is TGCGCCAGCAGCTTGGGGCGCATAAGGGGTACTGAAGCTTTCTTT. Its protein product is CASSLGRIRGTEAFF. The chain couples TRBV5-1 to TRBJ1-1; D might be TRBD1 (5 bases). CDR3 size: 15 residues. Between the trimmed V and J ends, which lost 0 bases and 5 bases, there was a span of 14 bases. Germline CDR1 and CDR2: SGHRS and YFSETQ.